The 17 T cell receptor beta chains given below trace back to one sample, sequenced in a study of early T cells in non-severe SARS-CoV-2 infection. Each CDR3 protein is one row after TCRdb ran MiXCR on the 5' RACE reads. The table lists fewer than 45,000 distinct CDR3 sequences, about 5.6% of them singletons, with 7.6% in the top ten. The sequenced sample was whole blood. All receptors derive from an adult who was a healthcare worker with PCR-confirmed SARS-CoV-2 infection or an uninfected control (not recorded which).

Ten or more counts support this clonotype. The gene calls are TRBV7-2 and TRBJ1-6; D uncertain. Germline lookup yields CDR1 SGHTA and CDR2 FQGNSA. CDR3 length: 14 residues. The V gene lost 6 bases and the J gene lost 6 bases, with 12 bases spanning the gap. The CDR3 sequence is CASSRARGNSPLHF. CDR3 nucleotides: TGTGCCAGCAGTCGTGCCCGGGGTAATTCACCCCTCCACTTT.

This clonotype was found many times. The chain couples TRBV19 to TRBJ2-5; D tentatively reads TRBD1 or TRBD2 (5 bases each). This CDR3 has 16 amino acids. V was cut by 1 base and J by 5 bases, with 17 bases left in between. Germline assignment: CDR1 LNHDA and CDR2 SQIVND (reference sequence). As DNA, the CDR3 is TGTGCCAGTAGTATAGGTCGGACATCGGGATCGGAGACCCAGTACTTC. Translated: CASSIGRTSGSETQYF.

The table lists this clonotype with many counts. The gene calls are TRBV7-2 and TRBJ2-1; D is undetermined. Between the trimmed V and J ends, which lost 5 bases and 6 bases, there was a span of 8 bases. This CDR3 is built from 12 residues. The V gene's germline CDR1 is SGHTA and CDR2 FQGNSA. DNA for the CDR3: TGTGCCAGCAGCAACGCCCTCAATGAGCAGTTCTTC. Translated, it gives CASSNALNEQFF.

The rearrangement uses TRBV5-6 and TRBJ1-1, with D maybe TRBD1 (6 bases). Trimming stripped 4 bases from V and 1 base from J, with 11 bases between. The CDR3 spans 14 residues. CDR1 is SGHDT and CDR2 is YYEEEE in the germline V gene. CDR3 nucleotides: TGTGCCAGCAGCAGATCAGGGGCGAACACTGAAGCTTTCTTT. Its protein is CASSRSGANTEAFF.

This sequence joins TRBV29-1 and TRBJ1-1, with D possibly being TRBD1 (6 bases). Germline V gives CDR1 SQVTM, CDR2 ANQGSEA. Trimming cost V 6 bases and J 1 base, with 15 bases left between them. There are 14 residues in the CDR3. CDR3 residues: CSVADRPTNTEAFF. The CDR3 coding sequence is TGCAGCGTGGCCGACAGGCCCACGAACACTGAAGCTTTCTTT.

This chain uses TRBV5-1 with TRBJ2-5; D is ambiguous. Germline CDR1 is SGHRS and CDR2 is YFSETQ. The length of the CDR3 is 15 residues. V gave up 1 base and J gave up 2 bases, with 12 bases separating them. In DNA form, the CDR3 reads TGCGCCAGCAGCTTGAGTATGGCGTGGCAAGAGACCCAGTACTTC. Amino acid sequence: CASSLSMAWQETQYF.

This clonotype was recorded at least ten times. The rearrangement joins TRBV4-1 to TRBJ2-7; D may match TRBD1 or TRBD2 (6 bases each). Germline V gene lookup returns CDR1 MGHRA and CDR2 YSYEKL. CDR3 length: 15 amino acids. Trimming left V 4 bases short and J 2 bases short, with 15 bases between. CDR3 amino acids: CASSPPGGTTYEQYF. The CDR3 DNA sequence: TGCGCCAGCAGCCCTCCTGGGGGGACAACCTACGAGCAGTACTTC.

Note on this clonotype: Since a much larger clone is just one base distant, this may be a read error. The chain joins TRBV2 to TRBJ2-5, with D perhaps matching TRBD2 (6 bases). This CDR3 has 14 residues. The V gene lost 8 bases and the J gene lost 5 bases, with 18 bases spanning the gap. Germline lookup yields CDR1 SNHLY and CDR2 FYNNEI. The CDR3 here is CASSGDGGTETQYF. The CDR3 DNA reads as TGTGCCAGCTCTGGGGACGGGGGAACGGAGACCCAGTACTTC.

This clonotype has a count of ten or more. V is TRBV23-1 and J is TRBJ1-4; TRBD1 matches 8 bases. TRBV23-1 is designated an ORF whose function remains uncertain. The trim removed 1 base at V and 6 bases at J, leaving 19 bases unmatched. This CDR3 is 20 amino acids long. CDR3 sequence: CASSQLRGGQGIIRDEKLFF. CDR3 sequence (DNA): TGCGCCAGCAGTCAATTAAGGGGCGGACAGGGTATTATTCGGGATGAAAAACTGTTTTTT.

This clonotype was detected many times. CDR3 loop: CSARDPRTGAEETQYF. The CDR3, as DNA: TGCAGTGCTAGAGATCCTAGGACAGGGGCGGAGGAGACCCAGTACTTC. This chain joins TRBV20-1 and TRBJ2-5; 9 bases are shared with TRBD1. Germline V gives CDR1 DFQATT, CDR2 SNEGSKA (reference sequence). After removal of 0 bases from V and 5 bases from J, the junction contained 10 bases not matched to a gene. This CDR3 spans 16 amino acids.

This clonotype was picked up many times. The genes are TRBV20-1 and TRBJ2-2; 15 positions agree with TRBD2. The CDR3 covers 20 residues. Trimming at V came to 5 bases and at J to 0 bases, leaving 13 bases not matched to a gene. Germline V lookup: CDR1 DFQATT, CDR2 SNEGSKA (reference sequence). The chain's CDR3 is CSAPGLAGGRRPSNTGELFF. In nucleotides, the CDR3 is TGCAGTGCTCCGGGACTAGCGGGGGGAAGAAGACCCTCGAACACCGGGGAGCTGTTTTTT.

This clonotype showed up many times. This chain uses TRBV7-2 with TRBJ2-1; 12 bases line up with TRBD2. Germline V gene lookup returns CDR1 SGHTA and CDR2 FQGNSA. After removal of 6 bases from V and 6 bases from J, the junction contained 3 bases not matched to a gene. The CDR3 totals 14 residues. In nucleotides, the CDR3 is TGTGCCAGCAGAAGACTAGCGGGAGCCAATGAGCAGTTCTTC. It yields the protein CASRRLAGANEQFF.

This clonotype was counted many times. An end of the junction does not agree with germline; a read error may underlie this. The V call is TRBV6-2 or TRBV6-3, the J call TRBJ2-7; D is undetermined. CDR1 is MNHEY, CDR2 SVGEGT, per germline. There are 13 residues in the CDR3. The CDR3 here is CASSHLLSHEQYF. In DNA, the CDR3 is TGTGCCAGCAGCCACCTCCTCTCCCACGAGCAGTACTTC.

Many counts were recorded for this clonotype. The chain has TRBV5-4 and TRBJ2-2; possibly TRBD1 for D (5 bases). The CDR3 has 13 amino acids. V lost 1 base and J lost 9, with 10 bases in between. Germline CDR1 reads SGHNT; CDR2 reads YYREEE (reference sequence). The CDR3 DNA follows: TGTGCCAGCAGCTTGCCCCAGGGAAGGGAGCTGTTTTTT. It codes for CASSLPQGRELFF.

A single count supports this clonotype. The chain combines TRBV5-1 with TRBJ2-1; D is uncertain. The CDR3 consists of 15 residues. Germline V CDR1 and CDR2: SGHRS, YFSETQ. With 0 bases removed from V and 0 bases from J, the gap between germline ends came to 7 bases. This CDR3 is CASSLGASSYNEQFF. The DNA of the CDR3 is TGCGCCAGCAGCTTGGGGGCTAGCTCCTACAATGAGCAGTTCTTC. Combining the CDR3 with reference TRBV5-1 and TRBJ2-1 gives the whole variable domain KAGVTQTPRYLIKTRGQQVTLSCSPISGHRSVSWYQQTPGQGLQFLFEYFSETQRNKGNFPGRFSGRQFSNSRSEMNVSTLELGDSALYLCASSLGASSYNEQFFGPGTRLTVL.

This clonotype has at least ten counts. The gene calls are TRBV12-3 or TRBV12-4 and TRBJ1-5, with TRBD1 identical over 8 bases. The V and J ends lost 2 bases and 1 base, in that order; junction bases with no gene match: 1. This CDR3 contains 15 residues. The CDR3 nucleotides read TGTGCCAGCAGTTTAAGGACAGGGAGCAATCAGCCCCAGCATTTT. Translated, it gives CASSLRTGSNQPQHF.

Many counts were recorded for this clonotype. V and J are TRBV12-3 or TRBV12-4 and TRBJ1-1; tentative D call: TRBD1 (5 bases). V was trimmed by 6 bases and J by 1 base, leaving 12 bases between them. This CDR3 contains 14 residues. In DNA form, the CDR3 reads TGTGCCAGCAGCCATCGCGGGGGGAACACTGAAGCTTTCTTT. Its translation: CASSHRGGNTEAFF.